This entry describes one TCR beta chain. The data belong to a study of cytomegalovirus exposure and HLA in healthy donors. Trimming removed 0 bases from V and 3 bases from J, with 9 bases in between. This CDR3 comprises 15 residues. The germline CDR1 and CDR2 sequences are MGHRA and YSYEKL. The PCR was carried out with 60 Vbeta primers and 13 Jbeta primers. The table came from immunoSEQ multiplex PCR; TCRdb's copy has only in-frame clones and leaves some out. The top ten hold 6.5% to 7% of the sample, which has fewer than 90,000 clones, 80% to 90% seen once. The V call is TRBV4-1, the J call TRBJ1-5, with a tentative D call TRBD1 (6 bases). The source is a human donor in good health. Sequenced: PBMCs. In DNA form, the CDR3 reads TGCGCCAGCAGCCAAGAGGGACAACCCAATCAGCCCCAGCATTTT. Its translation is CASSQEGQPNQPQHF.